The 7 T cell receptor beta chains below were found in one sample sequenced in a study of blood T cell repertoires in COVID-19. Clones were sequenced by immunoSEQ multiplex PCR, and TCRdb holds only the in-frame ones, with some missing. The repertoire holds about 350,000 clones, with 75% to 90% as singletons. Sequencing was carried out using peripheral blood. The receptors derive from an older woman with COVID-19, enrolled during active disease.

The rearrangement links TRBV19 to TRBJ1-1; 7 bases match TRBD1. In germline, CDR1 is LNHDA, CDR2 SQIVND (reference sequence). V shed 1 base, J shed 5 bases, and the junction held 4 bases outside the gene matches. CDR3 length equals 14 residues. The DNA of the CDR3 is TGTGCCAGTAGTATAGCACAGGGGAGGACTGAAGCTTTCTTT. This encodes CASSIAQGRTEAFF. Drawing the rest from reference TRBV19 and TRBJ1-1, the complete variable domain is DGGITQSPKYLFRKEGQNVTLSCEQNLNHDAMYWYRQDPGQGLRLIYYSQIVNDFQKGDIAEGYSVSREKKESFPLTVTSAQKNPTAFYLCASSIAQGRTEAFFGQGTRLTVV.

V and J are TRBV19 and TRBJ2-1, with 13 bases aligning to TRBD2. Per the germline V gene, CDR1 is LNHDA and CDR2 is SQIVND (reference sequence). V lost 0 bases to trimming and J lost 6 bases; unmatched junction nucleotides: 11. The CDR3 length is 19 residues. CDR3 DNA: TGTGCCAGTAGTATAGATCCACCGGGTGGACTAGCGGGGGTCAATGAGCAGTTCTTC. Its protein is CASSIDPPGGLAGVNEQFF. The full variable domain, completed using reference TRBV19 and TRBJ2-1, is DGGITQSPKYLFRKEGQNVTLSCEQNLNHDAMYWYRQDPGQGLRLIYYSQIVNDFQKGDIAEGYSVSREKKESFPLTVTSAQKNPTAFYLCASSIDPPGGLAGVNEQFFGPGTRLTVL.

The J gene is TRBJ1-1, the V gene TRBV6-5, with 8 bases aligning to TRBD1. Trimming cost V 6 bases and J 7 bases; bases outside gene matches: 13. Germline CDR1 is MNHEY and CDR2 is SVGAGI. There are 15 residues in the CDR3. In DNA form, the CDR3 reads TGTGCCAGCAGGAGGACAGGGTCTTTGGTTGATGAAGCTTTCTTT. As protein: CASRRTGSLVDEAFF.

The V gene is TRBV12-3 or TRBV12-4, the J gene TRBJ2-3; 7 bases align to TRBD2. Losses at the gene ends were 6 bases for V and 6 bases for J; bases not matched to a gene: 6. This CDR3 region has 13 residues. The CDR3 region is CASSSRGRDTQYF. CDR3 bases: TGTGCCAGCAGCTCGCGGGGGAGGGATACGCAGTATTTT.

V is TRBV7-9 and J is TRBJ2-3, with D possibly matching TRBD2 (6 bases). The CDR3 is 11 amino acids. V dropped 2 bases and J dropped 10 bases, with 7 bases sitting between them. CDR1 and CDR2 (germline): SEHNR, FQNEAQ (reference sequence). CDR3 sequence (DNA): TGTGCCAGCAGCTTAAGGGAGGCGCAGTATTTT. It translates to CASSLREAQYF.

The V call is TRBV7-9, the J call TRBJ1-5; 7 bases are a match to TRBD1. The CDR3 sequence is 15 residues long. Unmatched junction bases numbered 4, after V lost 5 bases and J lost 0 bases. The germline V gene has CDR1 SEHNR and CDR2 FQNEAQ (reference sequence). The CDR3 protein is CASSIQGNSNQPQHF. In DNA, the CDR3 is TGTGCCAGCAGCATACAGGGGAATAGCAATCAGCCCCAGCATTTT.

The chain links TRBV4-3 to TRBJ1-4, with D maybe TRBD1 (6 bases). There are 14 residues in the CDR3. Between the trimmed V and J ends, which lost 3 bases and 7 bases, there was a span of 12 bases. CDR1 is LGHNA and CDR2 is YSLEER in the germline V gene. In DNA form, the CDR3 reads TGCGCCAGCAGCCATCCGGACAGCCGTGAAAAACTGTTTTTT. Its translation: CASSHPDSREKLFF.